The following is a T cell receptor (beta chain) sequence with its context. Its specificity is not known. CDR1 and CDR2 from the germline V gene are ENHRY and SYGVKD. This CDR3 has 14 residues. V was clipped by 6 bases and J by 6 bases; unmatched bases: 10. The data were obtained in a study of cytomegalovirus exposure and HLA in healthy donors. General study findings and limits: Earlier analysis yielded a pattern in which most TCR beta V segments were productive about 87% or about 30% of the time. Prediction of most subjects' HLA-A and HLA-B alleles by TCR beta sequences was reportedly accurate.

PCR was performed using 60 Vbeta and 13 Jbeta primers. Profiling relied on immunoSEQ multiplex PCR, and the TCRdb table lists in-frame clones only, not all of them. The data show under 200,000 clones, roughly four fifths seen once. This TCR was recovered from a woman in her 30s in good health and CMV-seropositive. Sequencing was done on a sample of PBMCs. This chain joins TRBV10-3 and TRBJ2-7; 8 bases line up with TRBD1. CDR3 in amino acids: CAIRKTGESGEQYF. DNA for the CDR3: TGTGCCATCAGGAAGACAGGGGAATCGGGCGAGCAGTACTTC.